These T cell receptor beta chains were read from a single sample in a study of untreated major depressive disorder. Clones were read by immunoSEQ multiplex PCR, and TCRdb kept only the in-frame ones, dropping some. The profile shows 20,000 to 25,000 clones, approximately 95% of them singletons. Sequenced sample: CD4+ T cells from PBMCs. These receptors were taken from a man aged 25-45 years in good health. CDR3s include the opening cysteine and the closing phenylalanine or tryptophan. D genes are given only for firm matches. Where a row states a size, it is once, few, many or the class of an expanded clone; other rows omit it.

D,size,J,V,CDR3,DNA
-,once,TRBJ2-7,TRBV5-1,CASSLVASYEQYF,TGCGCCAGCAGCTTGGTGGCCAGCTACGAGCAGTACTTC
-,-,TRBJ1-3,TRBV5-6,CASSPPSPSGNTIYF,TGTGCCAGCAGTCCACCATCTCCCTCTGGAAACACCATATATTTT
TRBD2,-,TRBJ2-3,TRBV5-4,CASSLSGSRDTQYF,TGTGCCAGCAGCTTGAGCGGGAGCAGGGATACGCAGTATTTT
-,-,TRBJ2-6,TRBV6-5,CASSYSSVSGANVLTF,TGTGCCAGCAGTTACTCATCCGTCTCTGGGGCCAACGTCCTGACTTTC
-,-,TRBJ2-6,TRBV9,CASSQTYRAGANVLTF,TGTGCCAGCAGCCAGACTTACAGGGCAGGGGCCAACGTCCTGACTTTC
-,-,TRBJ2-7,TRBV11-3,CASSFTRGYEQYF,TGTGCCAGCAGCTTTACGAGGGGATACGAGCAGTACTTC
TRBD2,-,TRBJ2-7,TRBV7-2,CASSPSGSSYEQYF,TGTGCCAGCAGCCCTAGCGGGAGCTCCTACGAGCAGTACTTC
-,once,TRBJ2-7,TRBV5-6,CASSLGGRTYEQYF,TGTGCCAGCAGCTTGGGGGGGCGGACCTACGAGCAGTACTTC
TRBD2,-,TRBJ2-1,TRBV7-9,CASSPPMASGRASLQFF,TGTGCCAGCAGCCCCCCCATGGCTAGCGGGAGGGCCTCACTGCAGTTCTTC
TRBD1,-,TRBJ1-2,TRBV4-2,CASSQGLRDRNYGYTF,TGTGCCAGCAGCCAAGGGCTCCGGGACAGAAACTATGGCTACACCTTC
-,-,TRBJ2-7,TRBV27,CASSLTGKLYEQYF,TGTGCCAGCAGTTTAACCGGGAAACTCTACGAGCAGTACTTC
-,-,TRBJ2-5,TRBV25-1,CASSVPTNQETQYF,TGTGCCAGCAGCGTCCCCACCAACCAAGAGACCCAGTACTTC
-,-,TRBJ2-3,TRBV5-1,CASSLGRFSTDTQYF,TGCGCCAGCAGCTTGGGACGGTTTAGCACAGATACGCAGTATTTT
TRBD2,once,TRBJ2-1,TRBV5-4,CASSLVAGLSSYNEQFF,TGTGCCAGCAGCTTGGTAGCGGGGCTAAGCTCCTACAATGAGCAGTTCTTC
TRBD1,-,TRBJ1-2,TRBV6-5,CASSTGGGSYGYTF,TGTGCCAGCAGCACAGGGGGCGGGAGCTATGGCTACACCTTC
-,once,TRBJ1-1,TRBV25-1,CASSESWRGHTEAFF,TGTGCCAGCAGTGAATCATGGAGGGGCCACACTGAAGCTTTCTTT
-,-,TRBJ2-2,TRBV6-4,CASSDSSGSGELFF,TGTGCCAGCAGTGACTCTTCGGGCAGCGGGGAGCTGTTTTTT
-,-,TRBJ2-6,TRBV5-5,CASSSEPFGANVLTF,TGTGCCAGCAGCTCCGAACCATTTGGGGCCAACGTCCTGACTTTC
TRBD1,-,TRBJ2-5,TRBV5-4,CASSQTGGEETQYF,TGTGCCAGCAGCCAAACAGGGGGCGAAGAGACCCAGTACTTC
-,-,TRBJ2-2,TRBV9,CASSAPGREKNTGELFF,TGTGCCAGCAGCGCACCCGGCAGGGAGAAGAACACCGGGGAGCTGTTTTTT
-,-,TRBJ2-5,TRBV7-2,CASSQPHSREETQYF,TGTGCCAGCAGCCAACCCCATTCAAGGGAGGAGACCCAGTACTTC
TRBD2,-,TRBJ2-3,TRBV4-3,CASSQGTSGVLDTQYF,TGCGCCAGCAGCCAAGGGACTAGCGGGGTACTAGATACGCAGTATTTT
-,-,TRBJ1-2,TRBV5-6,CASRASAVGYTF,TGTGCCAGCCGTGCTTCGGCGGTCGGCTACACCTTC
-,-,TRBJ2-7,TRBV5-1,CASSLDATRSGEQYF,TGCGCCAGCAGCTTGGACGCGACAAGATCCGGCGAGCAGTACTTC
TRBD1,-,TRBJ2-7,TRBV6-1,CASEPYRDRGNEQYF,TGTGCCAGCGAGCCCTACCGGGACAGAGGGAACGAGCAGTACTTC
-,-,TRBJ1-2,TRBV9,CASSAESRGNYGYTF,TGTGCCAGCAGCGCCGAGTCCAGGGGCAACTATGGCTACACCTTC
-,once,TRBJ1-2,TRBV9,CASSVGIGVGYTF,TGTGCCAGCAGCGTAGGTATAGGAGTTGGCTACACCTTC
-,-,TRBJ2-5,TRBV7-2,CASSLQETQYF,TGTGCCAGCAGCCTACAAGAGACCCAGTACTTC
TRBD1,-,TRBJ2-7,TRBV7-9,CASSFHPDRGLYEQYF,TGTGCCAGCAGCTTCCACCCGGACAGGGGATTGTACGAGCAGTACTTC
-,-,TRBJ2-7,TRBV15,CATSRDRGEQYF,TGTGCCACCAGCAGAGATCGGGGCGAGCAGTACTTC
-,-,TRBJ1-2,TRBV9,CASSVAPLGNYGYTF,TGTGCCAGCAGCGTAGCCCCCCTTGGGAACTATGGCTACACCTTC
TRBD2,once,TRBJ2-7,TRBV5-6,CASAITSGMSEQYF,TGTGCCAGTGCAATTACTAGCGGGATGTCCGAGCAGTACTTC
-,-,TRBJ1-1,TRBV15,CATSTLSWGIGEAFF,TGTGCCACCAGCACATTGTCGTGGGGCATTGGGGAAGCTTTCTTT
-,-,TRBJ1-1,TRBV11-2,CASSLRAGTEAFF,TGTGCCAGCAGCTTGAGGGCAGGGACTGAAGCTTTCTTT
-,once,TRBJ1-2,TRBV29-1,CSVEDLVLGQGVYGYTF,TGCAGCGTTGAAGATCTTGTTTTAGGGCAGGGCGTCTATGGCTACACCTTC
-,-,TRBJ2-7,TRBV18,CASSPTGLYEQYF,TGTGCCAGCTCACCTACGGGGCTTTACGAGCAGTACTTC
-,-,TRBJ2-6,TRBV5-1,CASSFDGGGANVLTF,TGCGCCAGCAGCTTCGACGGTGGGGGGGCCAACGTCCTGACTTTC